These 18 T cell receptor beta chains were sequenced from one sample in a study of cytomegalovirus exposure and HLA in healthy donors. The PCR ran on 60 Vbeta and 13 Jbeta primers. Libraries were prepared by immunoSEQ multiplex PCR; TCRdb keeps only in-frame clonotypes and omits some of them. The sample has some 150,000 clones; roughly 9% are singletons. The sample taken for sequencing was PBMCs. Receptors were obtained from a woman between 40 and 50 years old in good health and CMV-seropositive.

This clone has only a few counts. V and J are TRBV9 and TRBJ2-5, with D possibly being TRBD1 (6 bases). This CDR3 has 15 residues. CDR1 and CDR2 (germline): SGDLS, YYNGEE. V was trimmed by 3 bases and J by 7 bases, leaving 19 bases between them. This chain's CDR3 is CASSAPWTEDRTQYF. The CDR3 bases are TGTGCCAGCAGCGCCCCTTGGACAGAGGATCGGACCCAGTACTTC.

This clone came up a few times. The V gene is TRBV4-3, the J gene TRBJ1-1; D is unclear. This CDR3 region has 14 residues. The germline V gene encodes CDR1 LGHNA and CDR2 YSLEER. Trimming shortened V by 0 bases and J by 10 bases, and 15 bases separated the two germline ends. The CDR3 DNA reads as TGCGCCAGCAGCCAAGATCATAGAGGCGATCCAGCTTTCTTT. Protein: CASSQDHRGDPAFF.

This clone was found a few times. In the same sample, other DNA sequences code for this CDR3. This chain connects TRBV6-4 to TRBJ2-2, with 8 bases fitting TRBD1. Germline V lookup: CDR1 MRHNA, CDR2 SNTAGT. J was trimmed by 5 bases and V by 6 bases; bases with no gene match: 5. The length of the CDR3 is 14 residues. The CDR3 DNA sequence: TGTGCCAGCAGATTTGACAGGGGTACCGGGGAGCTGTTTTTT. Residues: CASRFDRGTGELFF.

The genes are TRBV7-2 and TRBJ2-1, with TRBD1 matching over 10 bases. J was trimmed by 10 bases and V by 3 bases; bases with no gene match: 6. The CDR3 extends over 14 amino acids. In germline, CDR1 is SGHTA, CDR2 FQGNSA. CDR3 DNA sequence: TGTGCCAGCAGCTTGACAGGGGGCATTTACGAGCAGTTCTTC. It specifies CASSLTGGIYEQFF.

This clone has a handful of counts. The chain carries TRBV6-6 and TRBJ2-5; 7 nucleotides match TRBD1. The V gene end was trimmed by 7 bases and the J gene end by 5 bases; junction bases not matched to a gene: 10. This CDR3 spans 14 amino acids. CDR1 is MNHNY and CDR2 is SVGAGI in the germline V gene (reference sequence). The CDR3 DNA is TGTGCCAGCACCACAGGGGTAACAGGGGAGACCCAGTACTTC. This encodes CASTTGVTGETQYF.

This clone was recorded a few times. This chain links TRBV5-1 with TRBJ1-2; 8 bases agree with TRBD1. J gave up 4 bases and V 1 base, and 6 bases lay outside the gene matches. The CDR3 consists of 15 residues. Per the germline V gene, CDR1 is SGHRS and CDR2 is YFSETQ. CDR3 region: CASSLRQGNTYGYTF. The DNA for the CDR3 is TGCGCCAGCAGCTTGAGACAGGGGAATACCTATGGCTACACCTTC.

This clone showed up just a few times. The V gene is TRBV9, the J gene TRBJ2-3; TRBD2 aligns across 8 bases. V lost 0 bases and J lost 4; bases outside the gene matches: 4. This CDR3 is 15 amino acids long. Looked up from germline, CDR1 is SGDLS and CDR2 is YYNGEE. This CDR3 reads CASSVDRGGPDTQYF. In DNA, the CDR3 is TGTGCCAGCAGCGTAGATCGGGGGGGGCCAGATACGCAGTATTTT.

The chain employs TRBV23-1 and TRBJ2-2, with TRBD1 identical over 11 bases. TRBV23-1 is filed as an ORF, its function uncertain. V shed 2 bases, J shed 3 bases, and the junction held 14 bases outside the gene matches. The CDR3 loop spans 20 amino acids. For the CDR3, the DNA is TGCGCCAGCAGTCAAAGGCCCCCGGACAGGGGGCTGGGATACACCGGGGAGCTGTTTTTT. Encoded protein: CASSQRPPDRGLGYTGELFF.

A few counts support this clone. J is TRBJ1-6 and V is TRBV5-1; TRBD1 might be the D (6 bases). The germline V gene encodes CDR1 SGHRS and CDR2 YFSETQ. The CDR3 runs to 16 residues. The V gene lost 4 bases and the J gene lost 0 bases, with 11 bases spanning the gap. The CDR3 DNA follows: TGCGCCAGCAGCCTTCAGGGGAGCTCCTATAATTCACCCCTCCACTTT. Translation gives CASSLQGSSYNSPLHF.

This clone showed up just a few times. CDR3 residues: CASSPPRGSFMNTEAFF. CDR3 sequence (DNA): TGTGCCAGCTCACCACCAAGGGGTAGCTTTATGAACACTGAAGCTTTCTTT. The V gene is TRBV18, the J gene TRBJ1-1; TRBD1 might be the D (5 bases). The CDR3 extends over 17 amino acids. Germline CDR1 is KGHSH and CDR2 is LQKENI. V was cut by 0 bases and J by 0 bases, with 14 bases left in between.

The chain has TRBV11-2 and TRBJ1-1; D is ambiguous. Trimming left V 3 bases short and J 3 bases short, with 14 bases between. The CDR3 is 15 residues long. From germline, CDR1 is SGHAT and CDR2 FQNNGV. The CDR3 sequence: CASSFGRSSYTEAFF. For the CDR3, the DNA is TGTGCCAGCAGCTTCGGTAGGTCTAGTTACACTGAAGCTTTCTTT.

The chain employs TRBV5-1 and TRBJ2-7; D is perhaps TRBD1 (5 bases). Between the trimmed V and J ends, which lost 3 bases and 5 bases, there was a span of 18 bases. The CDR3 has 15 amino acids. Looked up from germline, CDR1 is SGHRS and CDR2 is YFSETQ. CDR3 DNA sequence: TGCGCCAGCAGCTCGATACAGGACGGCGCCGACGAGCAGTACTTC. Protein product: CASSSIQDGADEQYF.

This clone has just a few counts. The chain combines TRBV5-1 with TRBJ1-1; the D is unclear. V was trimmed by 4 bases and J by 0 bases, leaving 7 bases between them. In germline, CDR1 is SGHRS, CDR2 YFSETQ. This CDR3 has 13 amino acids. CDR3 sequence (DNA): TGCGCCAGCAGCCCAGTGATGAACACTGAAGCTTTCTTT. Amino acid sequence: CASSPVMNTEAFF.

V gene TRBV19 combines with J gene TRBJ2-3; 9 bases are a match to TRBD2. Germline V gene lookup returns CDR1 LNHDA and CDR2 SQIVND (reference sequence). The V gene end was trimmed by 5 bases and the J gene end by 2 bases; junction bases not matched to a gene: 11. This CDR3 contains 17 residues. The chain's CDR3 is CASSSQRLAADTDTQYF. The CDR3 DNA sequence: TGTGCCAGTAGTTCCCAAAGACTAGCGGCGGACACAGATACGCAGTATTTT.

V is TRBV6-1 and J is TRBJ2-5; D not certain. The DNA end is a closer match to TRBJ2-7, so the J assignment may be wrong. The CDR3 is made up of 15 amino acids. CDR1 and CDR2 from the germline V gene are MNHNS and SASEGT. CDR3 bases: TGTGCCAGCAGTGTAGTGAGCGCACCTACCTACGAGCAGTACTTC. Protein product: CASSVVSAPTYEQYF.

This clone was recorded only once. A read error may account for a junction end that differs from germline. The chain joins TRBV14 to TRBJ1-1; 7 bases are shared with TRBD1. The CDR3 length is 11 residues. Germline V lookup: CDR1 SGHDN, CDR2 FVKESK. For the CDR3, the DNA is TGTGCCAGAAGCCAGACAGGGGAAGCTTTCTTT. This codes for CARSQTGEAFF.

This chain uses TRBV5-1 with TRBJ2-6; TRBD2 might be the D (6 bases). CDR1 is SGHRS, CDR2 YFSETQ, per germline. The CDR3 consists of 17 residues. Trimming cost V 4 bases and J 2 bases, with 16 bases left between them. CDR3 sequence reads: CASSLRPGEAGANVLTF. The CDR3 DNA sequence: TGCGCCAGCAGCCTGCGACCGGGGGAGGCTGGGGCCAACGTCCTGACTTTC. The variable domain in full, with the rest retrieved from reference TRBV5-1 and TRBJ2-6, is KAGVTQTPRYLIKTRGQQVTLSCSPISGHRSVSWYQQTPGQGLQFLFEYFSETQRNKGNFPGRFSGRQFSNSRSEMNVSTLELGDSALYLCASSLRPGEAGANVLTFGAGSRLTVL.

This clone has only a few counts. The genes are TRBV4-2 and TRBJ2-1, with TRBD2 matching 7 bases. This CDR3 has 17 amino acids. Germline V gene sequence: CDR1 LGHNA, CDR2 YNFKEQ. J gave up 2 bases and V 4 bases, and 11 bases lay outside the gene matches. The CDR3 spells CASSRAESSGTYNEQFF. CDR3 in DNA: TGTGCCAGCAGCCGGGCGGAGTCTAGCGGTACCTACAATGAGCAGTTCTTC.